These 13 T cell receptor beta chains share one sample of origin, sequenced in a study of shared clonotypes between healthy human individuals. The protocol was immunoSEQ multiplex PCR, while the TCRdb copy is restricted to in-frame clones and leaves out a portion. The sample carries about 1.1 million clones, approximately 78% recorded once. The sequenced sample was memory CD4+ T cells from PBMCs. Subset reported: CD45RA-negative fraction. The receptors derive from a man between 18 and 35 years old in good health. Some clones in this sample may be carry-over from other donors' samples.

The chain recombines TRBV11-2 with TRBJ2-5, with 8 bases lining up with TRBD2. Germline CDR1 and CDR2: SGHAT and FQNNGV. This CDR3 contains 15 residues. V was clipped by 5 bases and J by 5 bases; unmatched bases: 10. CDR3 nucleotides: TGTGCCAGCAGCCCGGGGCAGCGGGAGTCGGAGACCCAGTACTTC. Its translation: CASSPGQRESETQYF.

This chain connects TRBV4-1 to TRBJ2-1, with 14 bases aligning to TRBD2. Trimming cost V 4 bases and J 8 bases; bases outside gene matches: 10. The CDR3 is 17 amino acids. The germline gives CDR1 MGHRA, CDR2 YSYEKL. CDR3 residues: CASSRAGLAGVYDEQFF. The CDR3 DNA reads as TGCGCCAGCAGCCGAGCGGGACTAGCGGGGGTCTATGATGAGCAGTTCTTC.

The chain recombines TRBV27 with TRBJ2-7, with 8 nucleotides matching TRBD1. With V trimmed by 6 bases and J by 2 bases, 3 bases remained unmatched. Germline loops: CDR1 MNHEY, CDR2 SMNVEV (reference sequence). This CDR3 comprises 13 residues. The CDR3, as DNA: TGTGCCAGCAGGGGGACAGGAGCCTACGAGCAGTACTTC. Protein product: CASRGTGAYEQYF.

For this clone: The germline gene is not matched at one end of the junction; a read error may be the cause. The gene calls are TRBV5-1 and TRBJ1-2, with 7 bases identical to TRBD1. The germline CDR1 and CDR2 sequences are SGHRS and YFSETQ. This CDR3 region has 13 residues. CDR3 in DNA: TGCGCCAGCAGCGGAACAGGGGCCTATCGCTACACCTTC. It encodes CASSGTGAYRYTF. The full variable domain, with the rest looked up from reference TRBV5-1 and TRBJ1-2, is KAGVTQTPRYLIKTRGQQVTLSCSPISGHRSVSWYQQTPGQGLQFLFEYFSETQRNKGNFPGRFSGRQFSNSRSEMNVSTLELGDSALYLCASSGTGAYRYTFGSGTRLTVV.

The CDR3 region has the DNA TGTGCCAGCAGCGTGGGGGCTAGCGGGAGGGCCGCAGAGACCCAGTACTTC. Translating it yields CASSVGASGRAAETQYF. The V call is TRBV9, the J call TRBJ2-5, with TRBD2 matching over 12 bases. Germline V CDR1 and CDR2: SGDLS, YYNGEE. Trimming removed 2 bases from V and 4 bases from J; junction bases left unmatched: 9. This CDR3 is built from 17 residues.

The V gene is TRBV5-1, the J gene TRBJ2-1; 9 bases map to TRBD2. V dropped 0 bases and J dropped 4; count of bases not matched to a gene: 11. This CDR3 is 18 amino acids long. CDR1 SGHRS and CDR2 YFSETQ come from the germline V gene. CDR3 region: CASSLVWVRREGYNEQFF. DNA for the CDR3: TGCGCCAGCAGCTTGGTCTGGGTTCGGCGGGAGGGTTACAATGAGCAGTTCTTC.

In the case of this clone: This same CDR3 is encoded by further DNA sequences in the sample. The V call is TRBV30, the J call TRBJ2-1; D unclear. V lost 1 base and J lost 4, with 2 bases in between. This CDR3 region has 11 residues. The V gene's germline CDR1 is GTSNPN and CDR2 SVGIG (reference sequence). The CDR3 reads CAWSGYNEQFF. CDR3 coding DNA: TGTGCCTGGAGTGGTTACAATGAGCAGTTCTTC.

The J gene is TRBJ2-7, the V gene TRBV2; TRBD1 agrees at 11 bases. The CDR3 runs 14 residues. Germline trimming cut 8 bases from V and 6 bases from J; bases unmatched to any gene: 9. CDR1 is SNHLY, CDR2 FYNNEI, per germline. DNA of the CDR3: TGTGCCAGCCCGAAGCTGGGACAGGGGGGCGAGCAGTACTTC. As protein: CASPKLGQGGEQYF.

This sequence joins TRBV6-1 and TRBJ2-3; TRBD2 matches at 11 bases. Germline values: CDR1 MNHNS, CDR2 SASEGT. CDR3 length: 14 amino acids. The trim removed 8 bases at V and 3 bases at J, leaving 4 bases unmatched. CDR3 nucleotide sequence: TGTGCCAGCTTTAGCGGGAGGGTTACAGATACGCAGTATTTT. Its translation: CASFSGRVTDTQYF.

V and J are TRBV10-3 and TRBJ2-5, with D unclear. Germline V CDR1 and CDR2: ENHRY, SYGVKD. Trimming took off 0 bases at V and 2 bases at J, with 4 bases between the two ends. This CDR3 is 13 amino acids long. CDR3 region: CAISESNQETQYF. In DNA, the CDR3 is TGTGCCATCAGTGAGTCCAATCAAGAGACCCAGTACTTC.

The chain carries TRBV28 and TRBJ2-3; D ambiguous. Germline CDR1 and CDR2: MDHEN and SYDVKM. The CDR3 is made up of 14 amino acids. V lost 7 bases to trimming and J lost 4 bases, with 15 bases between them. CDR3 nucleotides: TGTGCCAGCACCTCCCCGGCCCAGGCAGATACGCAGTATTTT. Amino acids: CASTSPAQADTQYF. Full variable domain (outside the CDR3, taken from reference TRBV28 and TRBJ2-3): DVKVTQSSRYLVKRTGEKVFLECVQDMDHENMFWYRQDPGLGLRLIYFSYDVKMKEKGDIPEGYSVSREKKERFSLILESASTNQTSMYLCASTSPAQADTQYFGPGTRLTVL.

The chain carries TRBV5-4 and TRBJ2-7; weak D call: TRBD2 (5 bases). CDR1 is SGHNT and CDR2 is YYREEE in the germline V gene (reference sequence). Trimming took off 4 bases at V and 2 bases at J, with 16 bases between the two ends. The CDR3 covers 15 residues. The CDR3 is CASSIDSGKAYEQYF. The CDR3 nucleotides are TGTGCCAGCAGCATAGACTCGGGGAAGGCCTACGAGCAGTACTTC.

The rearrangement uses TRBV5-4 and TRBJ2-1; D is perhaps TRBD2 (5 bases). With 4 bases removed from V and 8 bases from J, the gap between germline ends came to 13 bases. The CDR3 spans 13 residues. Germline-derived CDR1 and CDR2 are SGHNT and YYREEE (reference sequence). The CDR3 region is CASSDESSYEQFF. The CDR3, as DNA: TGTGCCAGCAGCGACGAATCTAGCTATGAGCAGTTCTTC.